The rows below give T cell receptor beta chains drawn from one sample of a study of regulatory T cells in long-lasting Graves disease. TCRdb reanalysed the multiplex PCR reads using MiXCR and keeps one entry per CDR3 protein. The sample holds under 450,000 distinct CDR3 sequences, about 16% seen once. These same data were also listed under a study on T cells in Graves' hyperthyroidism and ophthalmopathy.

Material: peripheral blood mononuclear cells (PBMCs), obtained at new diagnosis, from a patient treated with antithyroid drugs. Receptors were obtained from a woman under 30 with Graves disease. CDR3s include the opening cysteine and the closing phenylalanine or tryptophan. The D gene is left open where the match is weak. A clone size is listed for some rows: how often the clone was seen (once, few, many), or a class if it is expanded.

J gene,clone size,V gene,D gene,CDR3 protein,CDR3 DNA
TRBJ2-5,.,TRBV12-3/TRBV12-4,TRBD1,CASSHRTGGAETQYF,TGTGCCAGCAGTCACCGAACAGGGGGCGCGGAGACCCAGTACTTC
TRBJ1-4,many,TRBV5-1,TRBD1,CASSWDSENEKLFF,TGCGCCAGCAGCTGGGACAGCGAAAATGAAAAACTGTTTTTT
TRBJ2-1,.,TRBV5-4,.,CASSLVGGFGEQFF,TGTGCCAGCAGCTTGGTTGGGGGCTTCGGGGAGCAGTTCTTC
TRBJ2-5,many,TRBV7-8,.,CASSLRTLGQTQYF,TGTGCCAGCAGCCTCCGGACCCTGGGCCAGACCCAGTACTTC
TRBJ1-2,many,TRBV6-1,.,CASKGLDGYTF,TGTGCCAGCAAGGGATTGGATGGCTACACCTTC
TRBJ2-3,.,TRBV9,.,CASSERGAGDTQYF,TGTGCCAGCAGCGAGCGCGGGGCCGGCGATACGCAGTATTTT
TRBJ1-2,many,TRBV5-6,.,CASSSRGNYGYTF,TGTGCCAGCAGCTCGCGTGGGAACTATGGCTACACCTTC
TRBJ2-7,many,TRBV28,.,CATYPTALGEQYF,TGTGCCACGTATCCGACGGCTCTGGGGGAGCAGTACTTC
TRBJ2-1,few,TRBV15,.,CATSSTDVGRYNEQFF,TGTGCCACCAGCAGTACAGATGTGGGGCGCTACAATGAGCAGTTCTTC
TRBJ1-4,many,TRBV18,TRBD1,CASSRGTDEKLFF,TGTGCCAGCTCACGCGGGACAGATGAAAAACTGTTTTTT
TRBJ1-1,many,TRBV6-1,.,CASSESAGSTEAFF,TGTGCCAGCAGTGAATCCGCAGGGAGCACTGAAGCTTTCTTT
TRBJ1-1,many,TRBV28,.,CASSSPRRGSGTEAFF,TGTGCCAGCAGTTCGCCCAGGAGGGGATCTGGCACTGAAGCTTTCTTT
TRBJ1-5,few,TRBV19,.,CASSMGLGDQPQHF,TGTGCCAGTAGTATGGGACTGGGGGATCAGCCCCAGCATTTT
TRBJ2-1,many,TRBV3-1,.,CASSPGTASYNEQFF,TGTGCCAGCAGCCCCGGGACGGCCTCCTACAATGAGCAGTTCTTC
TRBJ2-3,many,TRBV5-1,TRBD2,CASSLTSGGQDTQYF,TGCGCCAGCAGCCTGACTAGCGGGGGGCAAGATACGCAGTATTTT
TRBJ2-3,many,TRBV18,.,CASSPPNPPTDTQYF,TGTGCCAGCTCACCACCTAATCCCCCCACAGATACGCAGTATTTT
TRBJ2-2,many,TRBV5-1,.,CASSLRFGTGELFF,TGCGCCAGCAGTCTCCGCTTCGGCACCGGGGAGCTGTTTTTT
TRBJ2-7,many,TRBV20-1,TRBD1,CSARQPGQNSYEQYF,TGCAGTGCTAGGCAACCGGGACAGAACTCCTACGAGCAGTACTTC
TRBJ2-7,.,TRBV6-1,TRBD2,CASRPTGTSGSLSYEQYF,TGTGCCAGCAGACCCACCGGGACTAGCGGGAGCCTCTCCTACGAGCAGTACTTC
TRBJ2-1,.,TRBV7-9,.,CASSPRSQGSNEQFF,TGTGCCAGCAGCCCCCGAAGTCAGGGGAGCAATGAGCAGTTCTTC
TRBJ1-1,.,TRBV7-2,.,CASSKRSGTEAFF,TGTGCCAGCAGCAAAAGGTCCGGCACTGAAGCTTTCTTT
TRBJ2-3,many,TRBV7-9,TRBD2,CASSLTRVAGEADTQYF,TGTGCCAGCAGCTTAACCAGGGTAGCGGGAGAAGCAGATACGCAGTATTTT
TRBJ1-5,few,TRBV7-2,.,CASSREGDQPQHF,TGTGCCAGCAGCAGAGAAGGGGATCAGCCCCAGCATTTT
TRBJ2-5,once,TRBV11-1,TRBD2,CASGGLAVVETQYF,TGTGCCAGCGGGGGACTAGCGGTGGTAGAGACCCAGTACTTC
TRBJ2-3,many,TRBV11-3,.,CASSLVAGSLDTQYF,TGTGCCAGCAGCTTAGTAGCCGGATCCCTGGATACGCAGTATTTT
TRBJ1-2,many,TRBV6-9,.,CASSYLRQSGYTF,TGTGCCAGCAGTTACCTGAGACAGAGTGGCTACACCTTC
TRBJ2-5,many,TRBV6-2/TRBV6-3,.,CASSYSSLQETQYF,TGTGCCAGCAGTTACTCATCCCTCCAAGAGACCCAGTACTTC
TRBJ2-1,.,TRBV6-1,.,CASRLGSRNEQFF,TGTGCCAGCAGGCTTGGGAGCCGAAATGAGCAGTTCTTC
TRBJ2-7,many,TRBV11-2,.,CASVERAGVSYEQYF,TGTGCCAGCGTTGAACGGGCAGGCGTTTCCTACGAGCAGTACTTC
TRBJ2-5,many,TRBV29-1,.,CSALPTGLETQYF,TGCAGCGCCCTGCCTACAGGGCTGGAGACCCAGTACTTC
TRBJ2-1,many,TRBV11-2,.,CASSPPRGQGDEQFF,TGTGCCAGCAGCCCCCCGCGTGGGCAGGGCGATGAGCAGTTCTTC
TRBJ2-7,many,TRBV4-1,TRBD1,CASSQVPGTDDYEQYF,TGCGCCAGCAGCCAGGTTCCCGGGACAGACGACTACGAGCAGTACTTC
TRBJ2-7,many,TRBV5-5,.,CASSSLPGRTSYEQYF,TGTGCCAGCAGCTCCCTCCCCGGACGGACATCCTACGAGCAGTACTTC
TRBJ2-5,.,TRBV2,.,CGGRDNQETQYF,TGCGGTGGGAGGGACAACCAAGAGACCCAGTACTTC
TRBJ1-1,many,TRBV5-1,.,CASSGTQGNTEAFF,TGCGCCAGCAGCGGTACGCAGGGGAACACTGAAGCTTTCTTT
TRBJ2-1,few,TRBV24-1,TRBD2,CATSDPGTSGPLNEQFF,TGTGCCACCAGTGACCCCGGGACTAGCGGCCCATTGAATGAGCAGTTCTTC
TRBJ2-3,many,TRBV30,.,CAWSAGLITDTQYF,TGTGCCTGGAGTGCGGGCCTAATCACAGATACGCAGTATTTT
TRBJ1-4,many,TRBV12-3/TRBV12-4,.,CASSLGQNNEKLFF,TGTGCCAGCAGTTTGGGGCAGAATAATGAAAAACTGTTTTTT
TRBJ1-2,few,TRBV5-1,TRBD1,CASSPDRGKGYTF,TGCGCCAGCAGCCCGGACAGGGGGAAAGGCTACACCTTC
TRBJ2-5,.,TRBV4-2,TRBD1,CASSQARTGGGETQYF,TGTGCCAGCAGCCAAGCTCGGACAGGGGGGGGGGAGACCCAGTACTTC
TRBJ2-2,few,TRBV6-5,.,CASSLPAGNTGELFF,TGTGCCAGCAGTTTACCAGCGGGGAACACCGGGGAGCTGTTTTTT
TRBJ1-2,few,TRBV5-5,TRBD1,CASSPQGDFPSYGYTF,TGTGCCAGCAGCCCGCAGGGGGACTTCCCGAGCTATGGCTACACCTTC
TRBJ1-6,many,TRBV7-9,.,CASSLADGSPLHF,TGTGCCAGCAGCTTAGCGGATGGTTCACCCCTCCACTTT
TRBJ2-3,.,TRBV28,TRBD2,CASSTAGGQGDTQYF,TGTGCCAGCAGTACGGCGGGGGGGCAGGGAGATACGCAGTATTTT
TRBJ1-2,few,TRBV12-3/TRBV12-4,.,CASSSPHGAGDYGYTF,TGTGCCAGCAGTAGTCCTCATGGGGCCGGGGACTATGGCTACACCTTC
TRBJ2-2,many,TRBV5-1,TRBD1,CASSHATGAGELFF,TGCGCCAGCAGCCATGCCACAGGGGCCGGGGAGCTGTTTTTT
TRBJ2-3,.,TRBV24-1,.,CATRPSGTDTQYF,TGTGCCACCAGGCCTAGTGGGACAGATACGCAGTATTTT
TRBJ2-1,few,TRBV6-5,.,CASSYSGTEQFF,TGTGCCAGCAGTTACTCCGGGACGGAGCAGTTCTTC
TRBJ2-1,many,TRBV19,.,CASSIGPTAVEQFF,TGTGCCAGTAGTATAGGACCGACGGCGGTTGAGCAGTTCTTC
TRBJ1-1,many,TRBV6-1,.,CASSEASWGNTEAFF,TGTGCCAGCAGTGAAGCGAGTTGGGGAAACACTGAAGCTTTCTTT